This T cell receptor (beta chain) was sequenced for a study of Graves' ophthalmopathy and Graves' hyperthyroidism. The germline gives CDR1 SGHTA, CDR2 FQGTGA. Trimming pared 3 bases from V and 1 base from J, leaving 11 bases between. The CDR3 length is 15 residues. Scientists amplified the TCR beta CDR3 regions from RNA transcripts. Second-round multiplex PCR followed a first-round RT-PCR using HTBI primers. TCRdb called the multiplex PCR reads again in MiXCR, with one record for every CDR3 protein. The sample lists some 25,000 distinct CDR3 sequences, 48% occurring once. Patients were left out if they had other autoimmune diseases, uncontrolled infections, pregnancy or lactation. This clonotype is categorized as medium-sized.

This rearrangement joins TRBV7-3 to TRBJ2-3; perhaps TRBD1 as D (5 bases). Sequences were obtained from peripheral blood. This TCR derives from an adult woman with stable Graves' hyperthyroidism. CDR3 protein: CASSLTESGTDTQYF. The CDR3 coding sequence is TGTGCCAGCAGCTTGACAGAGTCGGGCACAGATACGCAGTATTTT.